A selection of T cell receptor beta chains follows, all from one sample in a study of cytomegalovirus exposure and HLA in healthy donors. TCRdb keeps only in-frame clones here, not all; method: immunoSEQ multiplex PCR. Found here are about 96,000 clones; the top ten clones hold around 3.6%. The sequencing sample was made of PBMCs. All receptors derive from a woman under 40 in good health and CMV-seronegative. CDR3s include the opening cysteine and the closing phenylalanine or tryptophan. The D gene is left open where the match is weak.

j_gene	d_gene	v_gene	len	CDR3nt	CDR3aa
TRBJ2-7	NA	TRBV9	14	TGTGCCAGCAGCGTAGAAGGTTGGGGAGACGAGCAGTACTTC	CASSVEGWGDEQYF
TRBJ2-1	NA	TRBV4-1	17	TGCGCCAGCAGCCAATTTTTACCTAGATCGAGCTACAATGAGCAGTTCTTC	CASSQFLPRSSYNEQFF
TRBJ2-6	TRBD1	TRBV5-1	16	TGCGCCAGCAGCTGGACAGGGGGCGGTGGGGCCAACGTCCTGACTTTC	CASSWTGGGGANVLTF
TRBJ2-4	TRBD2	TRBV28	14	TGTGCCAGCAGTTTAGGCGGGAGCAAAAACATTCAGTACTTC	CASSLGGSKNIQYF
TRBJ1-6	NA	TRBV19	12	TGTGCCAGTGGACAGTATAATTCACCCCTCCACTTT	CASGQYNSPLHF
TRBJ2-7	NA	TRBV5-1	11	TGCGCCAGCAGCGACGGGAACGAGCAGTACTTC	CASSDGNEQYF
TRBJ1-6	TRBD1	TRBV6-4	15	TGTGCCAGCAGTGACTCGTCAGGGGGCAATTCACCCCTCCACTTT	CASSDSSGGNSPLHF
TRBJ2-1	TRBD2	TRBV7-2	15	TGTGCCAGCAGCTCTAGCGGGAGCCTGTACAATGAGCAGTTCTTC	CASSSSGSLYNEQFF
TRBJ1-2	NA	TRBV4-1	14	TGCGCCAGCAGCCAGTCGACAGGCTTCTATGGCTACACCTTC	CASSQSTGFYGYTF
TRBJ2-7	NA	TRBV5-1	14	TGCGCCAGCCGCGGGACCCTGCTCTCCTACGAGCAGTACTTC	CASRGTLLSYEQYF
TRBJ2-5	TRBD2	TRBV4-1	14	TGCGCCAGCAGCCAAGGTCCGGGGGGAGAGACCCAGTACTTC	CASSQGPGGETQYF
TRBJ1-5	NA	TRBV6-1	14	TGTGCCAGCAGCCCCGGGTGGCGCAATCAGCCCCAGCATTTT	CASSPGWRNQPQHF
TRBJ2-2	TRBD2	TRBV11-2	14	TGTGCCAGCAGCTTAAGCGGGATTCCCGGGGAGCTGTTTTTT	CASSLSGIPGELFF
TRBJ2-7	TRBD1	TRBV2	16	TGTGCCAGCAGAGTCGGTAAAGGGGGCTTACCCTACGAGCAGTACTTC	CASRVGKGGLPYEQYF
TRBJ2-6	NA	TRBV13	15	TGTGCCAGCAGCTTAGCTGGGAGCGGGGCCAACGTCCTGACTTTC	CASSLAGSGANVLTF
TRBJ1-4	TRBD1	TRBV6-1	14	TGTGCCAGCAGTGATACAGGGGATTATGAAAAACTGTTTTTT	CASSDTGDYEKLFF
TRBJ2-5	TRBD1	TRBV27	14	TGTGCCAGCAGTTTACAGGGGGCTATCGAGACCCAGTACTTC	CASSLQGAIETQYF
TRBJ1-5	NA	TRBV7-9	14	TGTGCCAGCAGTCCCAACTATAGCAATCAGCCCCAGCATTTT	CASSPNYSNQPQHF
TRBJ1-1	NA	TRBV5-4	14	TGTGCCAGCAGCTGGGGGAGGGGCTCCGCTGAAGCTTTCTTT	CASSWGRGSAEAFF
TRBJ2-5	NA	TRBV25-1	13	TGTGCCAGCAGTGACAGGGTTGGAGAGACCCAGTACTTC	CASSDRVGETQYF
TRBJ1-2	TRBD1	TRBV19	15	TGTGCCAGTAGTATCCCGACAGGGGGCGCAAGTGGCTACACCTTC	CASSIPTGGASGYTF
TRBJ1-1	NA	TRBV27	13	TGTGCCAGTAGTCGCAGGGGTCCCACTGAAGCTTTCTTT	CASSRRGPTEAFF
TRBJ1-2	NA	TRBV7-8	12	TGTGCCATCGCGACAGACTACTATGGCTACACCTTC	CAIATDYYGYTF
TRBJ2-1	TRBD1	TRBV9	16	TGTGCCAGCAGCGTAGTGGGGACAGGGGGGGACAATGAGCAGTTCTTC	CASSVVGTGGDNEQFF
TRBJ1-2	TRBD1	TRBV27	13	TGTGCCAGCAGCATCGGACAGGCCTATGGCTACACCTTC	CASSIGQAYGYTF
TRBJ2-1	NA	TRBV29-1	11	TGCAGCGGGGGACTTTACAATGAGCAGTTCTTC	CSGGLYNEQFF
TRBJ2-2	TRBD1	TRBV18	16	TGTGCCAGCTCACCACTCGGGACAGGGAGCACCGGGGAGCTGTTTTTT	CASSPLGTGSTGELFF
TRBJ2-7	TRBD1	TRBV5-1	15	TGCGCCAGCAGCGTACAACAGGGGGCGCGGCACGAGCAGTACTTC	CASSVQQGARHEQYF
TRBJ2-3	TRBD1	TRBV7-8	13	TGTGCCAGCAGCTTGGACAGGGCGAATACGCAGTATTTT	CASSLDRANTQYF
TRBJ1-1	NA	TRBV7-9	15	TGTGCCAGCAGCTTAGATTTGGCGGGGAACACTGAAGCTTTCTTT	CASSLDLAGNTEAFF
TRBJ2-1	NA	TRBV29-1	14	TGCAGCACGAGTAGCGGACAAGCCTACAATGAGCAGTTCTTC	CSTSSGQAYNEQFF
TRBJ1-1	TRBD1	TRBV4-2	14	TGTGCCAGCAGCAAGGGACAGGAGAACACTGAAGCTTTCTTT	CASSKGQENTEAFF
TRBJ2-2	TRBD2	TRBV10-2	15	TGCGCCAGCAGCCCTAGCGGGGGGGCGATAGGGGAGCTGTTTTTT	CASSPSGGAIGELFF
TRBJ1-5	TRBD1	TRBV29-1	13	TGCAGCGTCCAGACAGGGGGAAATCAGCCCCAGCATTTT	CSVQTGGNQPQHF
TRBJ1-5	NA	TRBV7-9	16	TGTGCCAGCAGCCATTGGACGGGAAGGAGGGATCAGCCCCAGCATTTT	CASSHWTGRRDQPQHF
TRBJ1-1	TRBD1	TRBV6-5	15	TGTGCCAGCAGTTACTTGACAGGGGGAGGGACTGAAGCTTTCTTT	CASSYLTGGGTEAFF
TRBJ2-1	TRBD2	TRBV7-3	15	TGTGCCAGCAGCTTAGTGAGCGGGAACTACAATGAGCAGTTCTTC	CASSLVSGNYNEQFF
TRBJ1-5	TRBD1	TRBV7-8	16	TGTGCCAGCAGCTACGACAGGGCTCGAAGCAATCAGCCCCAGCATTTT	CASSYDRARSNQPQHF
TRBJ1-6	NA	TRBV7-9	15	TGTGCCAGTCTTCCAGACCTTCCCGGCGGTTCACCCCTCCACTTT	CASLPDLPGGSPLHF